This T cell receptor (beta chain) was recorded in a study of vaccination effects on CD4 cells after COVID-19. Study information: A few million PBMC were seeded per well and grown in the presence of about 9.5 IU/ml IL-2 and approximately 11 ug/ml peptides.

This clone was detected a few times. Antigen: not known. Clones were read by immunoSEQ multiplex PCR, and TCRdb kept only the in-frame ones, dropping some. This sample carries fewer than 35,000 clones, about 60% of them seen once, and the ten largest clones take approximately 9.8%. CDR1 is SGHNT, CDR2 YENEEA, per germline. V shed 1 base and J shed 7 bases, with 8 bases lying between them. CDR3 length: 13 residues. Investigators separated out CD4+ T cells once 10 days of culture had passed. Each vaccine recipient was nucleocapsid antibody negative and had no prior SARS-CoV-2 infection. The sequences come from CD4+ T cells from PBMCs cultured without peptide, collected before COVID-19 vaccination. The sequence came from a human donor who received a COVID-19 vaccine. This chain connects TRBV11-3 to TRBJ2-1, with a possible D match to TRBD2 (5 bases). CDR3 sequence reads: CASSLVTGNEQFF. The CDR3 coding sequence is TGTGCCAGCAGCTTAGTAACGGGGAATGAGCAGTTCTTC.